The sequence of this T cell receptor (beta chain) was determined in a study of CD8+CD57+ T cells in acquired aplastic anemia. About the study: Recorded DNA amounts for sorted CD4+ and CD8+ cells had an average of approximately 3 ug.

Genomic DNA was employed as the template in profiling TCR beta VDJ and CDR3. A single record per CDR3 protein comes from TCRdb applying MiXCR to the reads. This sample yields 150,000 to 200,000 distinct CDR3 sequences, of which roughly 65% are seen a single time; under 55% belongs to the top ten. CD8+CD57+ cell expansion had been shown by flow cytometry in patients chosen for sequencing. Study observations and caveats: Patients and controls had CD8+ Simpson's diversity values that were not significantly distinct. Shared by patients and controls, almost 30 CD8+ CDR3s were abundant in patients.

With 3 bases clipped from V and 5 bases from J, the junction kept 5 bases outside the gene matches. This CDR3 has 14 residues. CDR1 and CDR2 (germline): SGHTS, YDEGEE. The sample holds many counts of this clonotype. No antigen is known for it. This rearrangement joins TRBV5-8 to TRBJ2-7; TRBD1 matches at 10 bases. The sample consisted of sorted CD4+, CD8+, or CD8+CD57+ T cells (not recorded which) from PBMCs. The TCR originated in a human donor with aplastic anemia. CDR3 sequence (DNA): TGTGCCAGCAGCTCCGGGACAGGGGTCCACGAGCAGTACTTC. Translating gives CASSSGTGVHEQYF.